The 32 T cell receptor beta chains in this list originate from one sample, sequenced in a study of shared clonotypes between healthy human individuals (TCRdb year 2020). Libraries came from the immunoSEQ multiplex PCR assay. Held by TCRdb, this immuneACCESS table contains in-frame sequences only and omits some clones. Under half of the omission traces to an unresolved V gene where checked; the cause of the rest is unknown. The sample contains about 580,000 clones, roughly 98% of them found a single time. The ten largest clones add up to more than 0.3% of the sample. For the CD8 naive samples, CD45RO-negative cells were positively selected for CCR7, yielding a CD45RA+CCR7+ population from which TemRA cells were excluded. The sample was naive CD8+ T cells sorted from blood. The cell subset or site tag for this specimen amounts to: CD45RA+CCR7+. Every receptor here comes from a young man in good health.

The sample holds one count of this clone. This chain connects TRBV9 to TRBJ2-3; 9 bases match TRBD1. The CDR3 is made up of 18 amino acids. The junction had 15 bases not matched to a gene; V was cut back by 3 bases and J by 4 bases. CDR1 and CDR2 (germline): SGDLS, YYNGEE. CDR3 region: CASSGTGGSSLMADTQYF. CDR3 bases: TGTGCCAGCAGCGGAACAGGGGGCAGTAGTCTGATGGCAGATACGCAGTATTTT.

The rearrangement links TRBV5-1 to TRBJ2-1; 8 positions match TRBD2. The CDR3 is made up of 17 amino acids. Germline V gene sequence: CDR1 SGHRS, CDR2 YFSETQ. Trimming removed 4 bases from V and 5 bases from J; junction bases left unmatched: 14. CDR3 in DNA: TGCGCCAGCAGCCACCCATGGGGGAGCGGGGGTCACAATGAGCAGTTCTTC. The encoded protein is CASSHPWGSGGHNEQFF. The full variable domain, rest sourced from reference TRBV5-1 and TRBJ2-1, is KAGVTQTPRYLIKTRGQQVTLSCSPISGHRSVSWYQQTPGQGLQFLFEYFSETQRNKGNFPGRFSGRQFSNSRSEMNVSTLELGDSALYLCASSHPWGSGGHNEQFFGPGTRLTVL.

The chain uses TRBV23-1 and TRBJ2-2; D not certain. TRBV23-1 is flagged as an ORF with uncertain function. V lost 11 bases, J lost 0 bases, and 19 bases lay in between. The CDR3 is 16 residues long. The CDR3 bases are TGCGCCGCACGGACGACGGCGGATTCGAACACCGGGGAGCTGTTTTTT. Its translation: CAARTTADSNTGELFF.

This clone is a singleton in its sample. The chain joins TRBV6-5 to TRBJ2-1, with D tentatively TRBD2 (5 bases). CDR3 size: 15 residues. The V gene lost 5 bases and the J gene lost 3 bases, with 14 bases spanning the gap. Germline-derived CDR1 and CDR2 are MNHEY and SVGAGI. CDR3 coding DNA: TGTGCCAGCAGTCACCGGGGTGTTTACTACAATGAGCAGTTCTTC. It translates to CASSHRGVYYNEQFF.

The V call is TRBV6-1, the J call TRBJ1-5; D ambiguous. V was clipped by 0 bases and J by 4 bases, with 13 bases between them. CDR3 length equals 16 residues. Germline CDR1 is MNHNS and CDR2 is SASEGT. DNA of the CDR3: TGTGCCAGCAGTGAAGCGTTCGGACGGAAGAATCAGCCCCAGCATTTT. As protein: CASSEAFGRKNQPQHF.

This sequence joins TRBV7-2 and TRBJ2-1; D uncertain. With 5 bases removed from V and 4 bases from J, the gap between germline ends came to 21 bases. Germline CDR1 and CDR2: SGHTA and FQGNSA. There are 17 residues in the CDR3. CDR3: CASSRDKTPKSYNEQFF. In nucleotides, the CDR3 is TGTGCCAGCAGCCGTGATAAAACGCCCAAATCTTACAATGAGCAGTTCTTC.

Concerning this clone: The same CDR3 arises from other DNA sequences in this sample as well. The genes are TRBV6-5 and TRBJ2-2; D is undetermined. V was clipped by 3 bases and J by 2 bases, with 4 bases between them. This CDR3 spans 13 amino acids. Germline V gives CDR1 MNHEY, CDR2 SVGAGI. The CDR3 is CASSYQNTGELFF. The CDR3 nucleotides read TGTGCCAGCAGTTATCAAAACACCGGGGAGCTGTTTTTT.

This clone appeared a single time. The rearrangement uses TRBV9 and TRBJ2-3, with 7 bases that match TRBD1. Per the germline V gene, CDR1 is SGDLS and CDR2 is YYNGEE. This CDR3 has 14 amino acids. J gave up 6 bases and V 0 bases, and 4 bases lay outside the gene matches. Here the CDR3 DNA reads TGTGCCAGCAGCGTAGTAGGGGGCGCCGATACGCAGTATTTT. It codes for CASSVVGGADTQYF. The full variable domain, with the rest looked up from reference TRBV9 and TRBJ2-3, is DSGVTQTPKHLITATGQRVTLRCSPRSGDLSVYWYQQSLDQGLQFLIQYYNGEERAKGNILERFSAQQFPDLHSELNLSSLELGDSALYFCASSVVGGADTQYFGPGTRLTVL.

This chain connects TRBV7-9 to TRBJ2-2; D is ambiguous. Germline CDR1 SEHNR, CDR2 FQNEAQ (reference sequence). V lost 5 bases and J 3 bases, leaving 7 bases between the germline ends. The CDR3 runs 13 residues. The chain's CDR3 is CASSPLDTGELFF. The CDR3 nucleotides are TGTGCCAGCAGCCCTTTAGACACCGGGGAGCTGTTTTTT.

The gene calls are TRBV7-6 and TRBJ2-3; D is possibly TRBD1 or TRBD2 (5 bases each). Germline values: CDR1 SGHVS, CDR2 FNYEAQ. The CDR3 covers 17 residues. Trimming shortened V by 4 bases and J by 5 bases, and 22 bases separated the two germline ends. CDR3 loop: CASSSIPPGPQGDTQYF. As DNA, the CDR3 is TGTGCCAGCAGCTCCATTCCCCCGGGGCCCCAGGGAGATACGCAGTATTTT.

The chain combines TRBV18 with TRBJ2-7; 10 bases are shared with TRBD2. V shed 3 bases and J 2 bases; nucleotides not matched to a gene: 1. From germline, CDR1 is KGHSH and CDR2 LQKENI. The CDR3 spans 14 residues. The DNA for the CDR3 is TGTGCCAGCTCACCCGGGACTAGCGCCTACGAGCAGTACTTC. Amino acids: CASSPGTSAYEQYF.

The chain carries TRBV14 and TRBJ1-2; D possibly corresponds to TRBD1 (5 bases). The CDR3 runs 20 residues. The germline V gene has CDR1 SGHDN and CDR2 FVKESK. Deletions cut 4 bases from V and 2 bases from J, with 29 bases between. The CDR3 sequence is CASSPTLIGSRDPRNYGYTF. DNA for the CDR3: TGTGCCAGCAGCCCTACTCTGATAGGGTCAAGGGACCCACGGAACTATGGCTACACCTTC.

The chain combines TRBV18 with TRBJ2-7; 7 bases map to TRBD1. Germline V lookup: CDR1 KGHSH, CDR2 LQKENI. The trim removed 3 bases at V and 2 bases at J, leaving 7 bases unmatched. CDR3 length: 15 residues. CDR3 region: CASSPLDRAAYEQYF. For the CDR3, the DNA is TGTGCCAGCTCACCCCTCGACAGGGCCGCCTACGAGCAGTACTTC.

The table lists this clone with a count of one. The gene calls are TRBV28 and TRBJ2-1; no reliable D call. Between the trimmed V and J ends, which lost 7 bases and 12 bases, there was a span of 13 bases. CDR3 length: 11 amino acids. Germline loops: CDR1 MDHEN, CDR2 SYDVKM. The CDR3 DNA sequence: TGTGCCAGCATGGGTGGCTCGGGGCAGTTCTTC. Residues: CASMGGSGQFF.

The chain carries TRBV27 and TRBJ1-1; possible D gene TRBD1, 6 bases. Germline V gene data show CDR1 as MNHEY and CDR2 as SMNVEV (reference sequence). V lost 10 bases and J lost 9, with 15 bases in between. This CDR3 is 11 amino acids long. The CDR3 region is CATETGAQAFF. CDR3 nucleotides: TGTGCCACGGAGACAGGAGCCCAAGCTTTCTTT.

This chain joins TRBV15 and TRBJ2-1; TRBD2 is a possible D gene (5 bases). The CDR3 is 16 residues long. Trimming removed 8 bases from V and 6 bases from J, with 23 bases in between. Looked up from germline, CDR1 is LNHNV and CDR2 is YYDKDF (reference sequence). The CDR3 DNA follows: TGTGCCACCTCACATCCGGAGGTGAGCCTGGTCAATGAGCAGTTCTTC. Residues: CATSHPEVSLVNEQFF.

The rearrangement joins TRBV13 to TRBJ2-7, with D possibly TRBD2 on 5 matching bases. The CDR3 consists of 14 residues. V lost 0 bases to trimming and J lost 0 bases, with 6 bases between them. The germline gives CDR1 PRHDT, CDR2 FYEKMQ (reference sequence). CDR3 sequence: CASSLGGSSYEQYF. The CDR3 DNA follows: TGTGCCAGCAGCTTAGGGGGGAGCTCCTACGAGCAGTACTTC. Filled out from reference TRBV13 and TRBJ2-7, the complete variable domain reads AAGVIQSPRHLIKEKRETATLKCYPIPRHDTVYWYQQGPGQDPQFLISFYEKMQSDKGSIPDRFSAQQFSDYHSELNMSSLELGDSALYFCASSLGGSSYEQYFGPGTRLTVT.

This chain connects TRBV7-9 to TRBJ1-4; D remains ambiguous. Trimming took 5 bases from V and 6 from J, leaving 13 bases between them. This CDR3 comprises 14 residues. Germline assignment: CDR1 SEHNR and CDR2 FQNEAQ (reference sequence). CDR3 sequence reads: CASSLTPRHEKLFF. The DNA of the CDR3 is TGTGCCAGCAGCCTGACTCCCCGGCATGAAAAACTGTTTTTT.

The count of this clone is one. The V gene is TRBV6-6, the J gene TRBJ2-7; 8 bases line up with TRBD2. After removal of 8 bases from V and 2 bases from J, the junction contained 14 bases not matched to a gene. Germline V gene sequence: CDR1 MNHNY, CDR2 SVGAGI (reference sequence). CDR3 length: 16 amino acids. As DNA, the CDR3 is TGTGCCAGCTCACCCCCCGGGGGGGGCCCAACCTACGAGCAGTACTTC. It translates to CASSPPGGGPTYEQYF.

CDR3 sequence reads: CASSVLGRSGDPIYF. In DNA form, the CDR3 reads TGTGCCAGCAGCGTTTTGGGACGTAGCGGAGACCCTATATACTTC. The chain joins TRBV9 to TRBJ2-5; a weak D match, TRBD2 (6 bases). The CDR3 totals 15 residues. Germline-derived CDR1 and CDR2 are SGDLS and YYNGEE. V lost 2 bases and J lost 14, with 25 bases in between.

The CDR3 loop is CASSPPHQPSYEQYF. In DNA form, the CDR3 reads TGTGCCAGCAGCCCCCCCCACCAGCCCTCCTACGAGCAGTACTTC. This chain links TRBV11-2 with TRBJ2-7; no reliable D call. The V gene lost 5 bases and the J gene lost 0 bases, with 14 bases spanning the gap. The germline CDR1 and CDR2 sequences are SGHAT and FQNNGV. The CDR3 runs to 15 residues. The full variable domain, in which reference TRBV11-2 and TRBJ2-7 provide the parts outside the CDR3, is EAGVAQSPRYKIIEKRQSVAFWCNPISGHATLYWYQQILGQGPKLLIQFQNNGVVDDSQLPKDRFSAERLKGVDSTLKIQPAKLEDSAVYLCASSPPHQPSYEQYFGPGTRLTVT.

The J gene is TRBJ2-1, the V gene TRBV19; 8 nucleotides align to TRBD1. Per the germline V gene, CDR1 is LNHDA and CDR2 is SQIVND (reference sequence). The CDR3 totals 16 residues. V trimming: 6 bases; J trimming: 2 bases; junction bases outside the gene matches: 9. This CDR3 reads CASSTRTGNTYNEQFF. The CDR3 coding sequence is TGTGCCAGTAGCACCCGGACAGGGAATACCTACAATGAGCAGTTCTTC.

Only one count was recorded for this clone. This CDR3 is CASSQEAPGTGTDTQYF. CDR3 DNA: TGCGCCAGCAGCCAAGAGGCCCCGGGGACCGGCACAGATACGCAGTATTTT. The chain is built from TRBV4-1 and TRBJ2-3, with D perhaps given as TRBD1 or TRBD2 (5 bases each). The length of the CDR3 is 17 residues. Trimming pared 0 bases from V and 1 base from J, leaving 14 bases between. Germline lookup yields CDR1 MGHRA and CDR2 YSYEKL.

The chain links TRBV28 to TRBJ2-7, with D perhaps TRBD2 (5 bases). CDR3 length: 14 residues. The germline CDR1 and CDR2 sequences are MDHEN and SYDVKM. V was clipped by 5 bases and J by 1 base, with 12 bases between them. The CDR3 loop is CASSPSRGSYEQYF. The CDR3 DNA is TGTGCCAGCAGTCCATCACGGGGTTCCTACGAGCAGTACTTC.

This clone has just one count. The rearrangement joins TRBV7-9 to TRBJ1-4; D uncertain. The CDR3 totals 12 residues. Germline CDR1 and CDR2: SEHNR and FQNEAQ (reference sequence). Trimming removed 1 base from V and 9 bases from J, with 6 bases in between. CDR3 protein: CASSLVDQKLFF. In nucleotides, the CDR3 is TGTGCCAGCAGCTTAGTTGACCAAAAACTGTTTTTT. The full variable domain, in which reference TRBV7-9 and TRBJ1-4 provide the parts outside the CDR3, is DTGVSQNPRHKITKRGQNVTFRCDPISEHNRLYWYRQTLGQGPEFLTYFQNEAQLEKSRLLSDRFSAERPKGSFSTLEIQRTEQGDSAMYLCASSLVDQKLFFGSGTQLSVL.

This chain connects TRBV6-6 to TRBJ2-2; TRBD2 is a possible D gene (6 bases). Germline loops: CDR1 MNHNY, CDR2 SVGAGI (reference sequence). Trimming left V 0 bases short and J 5 bases short, with 13 bases between. This CDR3 spans 16 amino acids. The CDR3 protein is CASSYSLAAGTGELFF. The CDR3 DNA reads TGTGCCAGCAGTTACTCCTTAGCGGCGGGGACCGGGGAGCTGTTTTTT.

The chain combines TRBV7-9 with TRBJ2-7; TRBD1 aligns across 10 bases. This CDR3 has 16 residues. J lost 3 bases, V lost 6 bases, and 11 bases had no gene match. Germline loops: CDR1 SEHNR, CDR2 FQNEAQ (reference sequence). CDR3 protein: CASSLAGTGAFYEQYF. The CDR3, as DNA: TGTGCCAGCAGTCTAGCCGGGACAGGGGCTTTCTACGAGCAGTACTTC.

V and J are TRBV9 and TRBJ2-1; D remains unclear. Germline V gene data show CDR1 as SGDLS and CDR2 as YYNGEE. This CDR3 is 16 amino acids long. V dropped 0 bases and J dropped 3 bases, with 13 bases sitting between them. CDR3 DNA: TGTGCCAGCAGCGTAGCACAGCGCACCCTCTACAATGAGCAGTTCTTC. Encoded protein: CASSVAQRTLYNEQFF.

The rearrangement uses TRBV13 and TRBJ2-1; 10 nucleotides match TRBD2. This CDR3 has 15 residues. V trimming: 6 bases; J trimming: 11 bases; junction bases outside the gene matches: 13. CDR1 is PRHDT, CDR2 FYEKMQ, per germline (reference sequence). The CDR3 is CASSPGLAAPPKQFF. The CDR3 DNA is TGTGCCAGCAGTCCCGGACTAGCGGCGCCACCTAAGCAGTTCTTC.

The rearrangement joins TRBV10-2 to TRBJ2-5, with D unclear. The ends were cut back, 0 bases at V and 7 bases at J, with 12 bases in the middle. Germline V gene lookup returns CDR1 WSHSY and CDR2 SAAADI. This CDR3 is built from 14 residues. CDR3 protein: CASSESSQEGTQYF. CDR3 nucleotide sequence: TGCGCCAGCAGTGAGTCTTCCCAGGAAGGGACCCAGTACTTC.

As to this clone: The sample contains more than one DNA sequence encoding this CDR3. The chain couples TRBV29-1 to TRBJ2-3; no definite D call. The germline gives CDR1 SQVTM, CDR2 ANQGSEA. Trimming removed 4 bases at V and 1 base at J, with 3 bases between. The CDR3 loop spans 11 amino acids. The CDR3 coding sequence is TGCAGCGTTGGGGGCACAGATACGCAGTATTTT. Amino acids: CSVGGTDTQYF.

This chain joins TRBV15 and TRBJ2-7; 9 nucleotides line up with TRBD2. Germline V CDR1 and CDR2: LNHNV, YYDKDF (reference sequence). The CDR3 loop spans 16 amino acids. Trimming took 5 bases from V and 0 from J; bases not matched to a gene: 8. The CDR3 DNA reads TGTGCCACCAGCTCCGAAAGCGGGAGGTACTCCTACGAGCAGTACTTC. This translates into CATSSESGRYSYEQYF.